These T cell receptor beta chains were read from a single sample in a study of OX40 agonist ivuxolimab in advanced cancers. Generated by immunoSEQ multiplex PCR, the TCRdb table keeps only in-frame clones and is missing some. The sample has some 25,000 clones, about 86% seen once; the top ten hold roughly 16%. The sequencing used CD4+ or CD8+ T cells sorted from blood, collected in a trial of the OX40 agonist ivuxolimab. The source is an adult with an advanced solid tumor such as melanoma, head and neck, liver or kidney cancer. Each CDR3 is given with its conserved first and last residue. D genes are given only for firm matches.

CDR3nt,CDR3aa,len,v_gene,j_gene,d_gene
TGTGCCAGCAGTTCCCTCAGTTCCCTCGAGCAGTACTTC,CASSSLSSLEQYF,13,TRBV6-5,TRBJ2-7,-
TGTGCCAGCAGCTTAGGGAGCGGCTCCTACGAGCAGTACTTC,CASSLGSGSYEQYF,14,TRBV7-9,TRBJ2-7,-
TGTGCCAGCAGCTTGTTTCGGACTAGCGGGGGAGGCACCGGGGAGCTGTTTTTT,CASSLFRTSGGGTGELFF,18,TRBV5-6,TRBJ2-2,TRBD2
TGTGCCAGCAGTTTTAGAGGAAACAATGAGCAGTTCTTC,CASSFRGNNEQFF,13,TRBV28,TRBJ2-1,-
TGTGCCAGCAGCTTAGATATACCAGGGGGAGAGAACGAGCAGTACTTC,CASSLDIPGGENEQYF,16,TRBV11-2,TRBJ2-7,TRBD1
TGTGCCAGCAGCCCATCTGGGGGGGCTCATAGCACAGATACGCAGTATTTT,CASSPSGGAHSTDTQYF,17,TRBV7-9,TRBJ2-3,-
TGTGCCACCAGCACTACACGGAATGAAAAACTGTTTTTT,CATSTTRNEKLFF,13,TRBV15,TRBJ1-4,-
TGTGCCAGCAGCCAAGAAGTTGCGGGGGGCCAAGAGACCCAGTACTTC,CASSQEVAGGQETQYF,16,TRBV4-2,TRBJ2-5,TRBD2
TGTGCCAGCAGCTATCCGGGACAAGCATACGAGCAGTACTTC,CASSYPGQAYEQYF,14,TRBV5-5,TRBJ2-7,-
TGTGCCAGCAGCCCCGGGGGGCCCTTGACAGGGAACACTGAAGCTTTCTTT,CASSPGGPLTGNTEAFF,17,TRBV7-9,TRBJ1-1,-
TGCGCCAGCAGCCTAGCCTGGGGCACTGAAGCTTTCTTT,CASSLAWGTEAFF,13,TRBV4-1,TRBJ1-1,-
TGTGCCAGCAGCTTGGAGCGGACGGAGCCCTACAATGAGCAGTTCTTC,CASSLERTEPYNEQFF,16,TRBV5-6,TRBJ2-1,-
TGTGCCAGCAGTTTCGGGCTAGGACTTTATGAGCAGTTCTTC,CASSFGLGLYEQFF,14,TRBV27,TRBJ2-1,-
TGTGCCAGCATGGGGTGGACCGAAAGGGGGCTCGACAATGAGCAGTTCTTC,CASMGWTERGLDNEQFF,17,TRBV2,TRBJ2-1,TRBD1